This paragraph covers one TCR beta chain sequence. This record belongs to a study of CD8+ T cells in alopecia areata. Punch biopsies of lesional scalp, plus peripheral blood, were taken from alopecia areata patients. Germline-derived CDR1 and CDR2 are SGHKS and YYEKEE (reference sequence). The germline V and J ends were trimmed by 1 base and 5 bases, with 14 bases remaining between them. CDR3 length: 15 residues. Sequencing used cDNA as its template, made by extracting RNA and reverse transcribing it. Sequenced by immunoSEQ multiplex PCR; TCRdb stores in-frame clones only, minus some. The table shows some 150,000 clones, with around 55% occurring only once.

This sample comprised CD8+ T cells sorted from blood, obtained at week 0. The sequence was collected from a human donor with alopecia areata. This chain connects TRBV5-5 to TRBJ2-3, with a weak D call TRBD1 (5 bases). CDR3 nucleotides: TGTGCCAGCAGCTTGCGTAAGGGGCGCGAAGATACGCAGTATTTT. Amino acids: CASSLRKGREDTQYF.